This record covers a single T cell receptor beta chain. Its antigen is not known. TCR alpha and TCR beta cDNA libraries with sample barcodes and UMIs came from 5'RACE using constant-segment primers. TCRdb redid the calling of the 5' RACE reads with MiXCR, one entry per CDR3 protein. The sample yields around 90,000 distinct CDR3 sequences, about 15% seen once. The data originate from a study of T-cell memory formation after mild COVID-19. Across the study: For the most part, TCR clusters were specific to one donor.

Findings and limits, study-wide: Most CD4+ clones that shrank were in CM and EM, while CD8+ ones turned up in EMRA. Clones that got smaller from day 15 to 85 had even CD4/CD8, while clones growing later tipped toward CD4+.

Sequenced material: PBMCs or a T cell subset sorted from them (not recorded which). This receptor was taken from a man aged 18 to 30 who had mild COVID-19 (a few samples of this study predate the infection). Cell type and time point are not known.

The CDR3 nucleotides are TGTGCCAGCAGTGGACCGGGACTATTTTACGAGCAGTACTTC. As protein: CASSGPGLFYEQYF. The chain combines TRBV28 with TRBJ2-7; TRBD2 agrees at 7 bases. The CDR3 spans 14 residues. V was pared by 5 bases and J by 4 bases, with 8 bases of the junction left unmatched. In germline, CDR1 is MDHEN, CDR2 SYDVKM.